This T cell receptor (beta chain) was captured in a study of shared clonotypes between healthy human individuals. As handled by the study authors: For the immunoSEQ data, sequences were junction-only without quality scores, so filtering differed. The data were produced by immunoSEQ multiplex PCR, yet TCRdb's version contains in-frame clones alone and is incomplete. V and J calls and clone size follow that table, whereas D and trimming were derived from the DNA. This repertoire shows over 950,000 clones, approximately 75% found once; its top ten account for approximately 0.95%. J lost 4 bases, V lost 4 bases, and 7 bases had no gene match. The CDR3 consists of 15 residues. Germline V gene lookup returns CDR1 MGHRA and CDR2 YSYEKL.

Sequenced: memory CD4+ T cells from PBMCs. As to subset: CD45RA-negative fraction. This sequence joins TRBV4-1 and TRBJ2-7; the match to TRBD2 covers 10 bases. The sequence was collected from a man in his late teens or twenties in good health. Some clones in this sample may be carry-over from other donors' samples. CDR3 coding DNA: TGCGCCAGCAGCCCCAGGACTAGCGGTTTATACGAGCAGTACTTC. Translated, it gives CASSPRTSGLYEQYF.